The clone carrying this T cell receptor beta chain was observed at least ten times. Antigen unknown. This CDR3 comprises 17 residues. The V segment lost 1 base and the J segment 5 bases; nucleotides outside the gene matches: 12. Per germline, CDR1 SGHDN and CDR2 FVKESK. The sample comes from a study of T cells in Graves' hyperthyroidism and ophthalmopathy. Isolation of PBMCs was performed on 8 to 10 ml fresh peripheral blood. Study conclusions and caveats: Ophthalmopathy, which appeared later, was predicted by the model a median roughly 6.6 months before onset. Clonotypes that were expanded in thyroid above 0.001 mostly appeared in blood too. A 13 V-J signature model discriminated ophthalmopathy versus stable hyperthyroidism.

Researchers took RNA transcripts and amplified the TCR beta CDR3 regions from them. The study used the HTBI primer set for a first-round RT-PCR of the TCR CDR3. TCRdb processed the multiplex PCR reads anew with MiXCR; each CDR3 protein has one entry. The sample records 500,000 to 750,000 distinct CDR3 sequences, 12% to 15% being singletons. This chain uses TRBV14 with TRBJ1-2; 8 positions agree with TRBD1. The origin of this receptor is a woman under 30 with Graves' ophthalmopathy. The sequenced sample consisted of blood. The CDR3 DNA reads TGTGCCAGCAGCCAAGTGTATCGGACAGGGCGGGGATATGGCTACACCTTC. Protein product: CASSQVYRTGRGYGYTF.